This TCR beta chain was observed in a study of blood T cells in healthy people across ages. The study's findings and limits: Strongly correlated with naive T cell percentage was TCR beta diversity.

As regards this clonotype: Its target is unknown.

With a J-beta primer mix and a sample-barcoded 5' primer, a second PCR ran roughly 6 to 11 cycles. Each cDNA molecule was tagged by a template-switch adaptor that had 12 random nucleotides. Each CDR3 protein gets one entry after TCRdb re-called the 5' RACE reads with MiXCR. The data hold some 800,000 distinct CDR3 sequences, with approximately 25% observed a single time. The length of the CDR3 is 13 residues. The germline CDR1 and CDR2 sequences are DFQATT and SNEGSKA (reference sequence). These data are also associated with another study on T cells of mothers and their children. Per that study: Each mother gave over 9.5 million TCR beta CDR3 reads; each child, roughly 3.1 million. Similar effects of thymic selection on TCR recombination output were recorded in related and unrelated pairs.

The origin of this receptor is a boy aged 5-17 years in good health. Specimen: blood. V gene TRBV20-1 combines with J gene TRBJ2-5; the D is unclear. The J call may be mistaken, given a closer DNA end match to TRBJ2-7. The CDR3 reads CSAQHAPTYEQYF. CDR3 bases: TGCAGTGCTCAGCATGCTCCTACTTACGAGCAGTACTTC.